The 29 T cell receptor beta chains below were found in one sample sequenced in a study of CD8 T cells in Susac syndrome (dated by TCRdb to the late 2010s). The library was generated by the immunoSEQ multiplex PCR assay. RNA was extracted using the RNeasy kit, and roughly 0.45 to 1 microgram was reverse transcribed with random hexamers. TCRdb cleaned the public reads at Q25 with fastp, built clones with MiXCR and kept in-frame beta chains. Under each unique CDR3 protein, matching rows form one entry showing the most common genes and DNA. The sample has about 240,000 distinct CDR3 sequences on record, about 95% of them singletons. The top ten clones comprise 0.095% to 0.12% of the sample. Specimen: CD4+ T cells from PBMCs. Source of these receptors: a human donor with Susac syndrome.

The CDR3 DNA sequence: TGTGCCAGCAGTTTAGGAGCGGGAGTGGTAGATACGCAGTATTTT. Its translation: CASSLGAGVVDTQYF. The V call is TRBV28, the J call TRBJ2-3; 8 nucleotides line up with TRBD2. The CDR3 runs to 15 residues. Trimming at V came to 2 bases and at J to 5 bases, leaving 6 bases not matched to a gene. CDR1 is MDHEN, CDR2 SYDVKM, per germline.

The CDR3 DNA reads as TGTGCCAGCAGTTACGAGCTGCTACCCCCCGACAATGAGCAGTTCTTC. It is translated as CASSYELLPPDNEQFF. The gene calls are TRBV6-2 or TRBV6-3 and TRBJ2-1; D gene ambiguous. Trimming pared 2 bases from V and 5 bases from J, leaving 16 bases between. The CDR3 totals 16 residues. Germline V gene sequence: CDR1 MNHEY, CDR2 SVGEGT.

The chain recombines TRBV4-1 with TRBJ1-4; maybe TRBD1 (6 bases). The CDR3 loop spans 18 amino acids. Trimming removed 0 bases at V and 7 bases at J, with 21 bases between. CDR1 and CDR2 (germline): MGHRA, YSYEKL. The CDR3 DNA reads as TGCGCCAGCAGCCAAGAGGGTGCGGACCCCAGGGGATTTGAAAAACTGTTTTTT. Its protein product is CASSQEGADPRGFEKLFF.

The V gene is TRBV29-1, the J gene TRBJ2-1, with 13 positions matching TRBD2. The trim removed 6 bases at V and 9 bases at J, leaving 2 bases unmatched. The CDR3 has 12 residues. Germline V gene lookup returns CDR1 SQVTM and CDR2 ANQGSEA. This chain's CDR3 is CSVGLAGAEQFF. In DNA form, the CDR3 reads TGCAGCGTAGGACTAGCGGGAGCTGAGCAGTTCTTC.

The genes are TRBV20-1 and TRBJ1-1, with 7 bases aligning to TRBD1. With V trimmed by 3 bases and J by 2 bases, 6 bases remained unmatched. The CDR3 has 14 residues. The germline gives CDR1 DFQATT, CDR2 SNEGSKA (reference sequence). This CDR3 reads CSASPTGRNTEAFF. The CDR3 DNA is TGCAGTGCTAGTCCGACAGGGAGAAACACTGAAGCTTTCTTT.

The rearrangement uses TRBV28 and TRBJ2-7; TRBD1 matches 7 bases. CDR3 length equals 13 residues. Germline CDR1 MDHEN, CDR2 SYDVKM. J gave up 6 bases and V 1 base, and 3 bases lay outside the gene matches. The CDR3 is CASSLFDRVEQYF. The CDR3 DNA reads TGTGCCAGCAGTTTATTTGACAGGGTCGAGCAGTACTTC.

This chain uses TRBV7-2 with TRBJ2-6, with D uncertain. Trimming pared 3 bases from V and 0 bases from J, leaving 3 bases between. CDR1 and CDR2 from the germline V gene are SGHTA and FQGNSA. The CDR3 consists of 14 residues. This chain's CDR3 is CASSLFSGANVLTF. The DNA for the CDR3 is TGTGCCAGCAGCTTGTTCTCTGGGGCCAACGTCCTGACTTTC.

This chain connects TRBV19 to TRBJ2-1, with TRBD2 matching over 10 bases. The CDR3 is 18 amino acids. Germline V CDR1 and CDR2: LNHDA, SQIVND (reference sequence). With 5 bases clipped from V and 6 bases from J, the junction kept 16 bases outside the gene matches. The chain's CDR3 is CASSHPSLSGRASNEQFF. The CDR3 region has the DNA TGTGCCAGTAGTCACCCCTCACTCAGCGGGAGGGCGTCCAATGAGCAGTTCTTC.

In this sample, this clonotype turned up once. The genes are TRBV20-1 and TRBJ2-6, with 13 positions matching TRBD2. The CDR3 runs 17 residues. In germline, CDR1 is DFQATT, CDR2 SNEGSKA (reference sequence). J lost 2 bases, V lost 6 bases, and 7 bases had no gene match. The CDR3 sequence: CSAVLLAGGPGANVLTF. The CDR3 DNA sequence: TGCAGTGCCGTACTACTAGCGGGAGGGCCTGGGGCCAACGTCCTGACTTTC.

This sequence joins TRBV3-1 and TRBJ2-3; D ambiguous. This CDR3 is built from 15 residues. Germline assignment: CDR1 LGHDT and CDR2 YNNKEL (reference sequence). V was cut by 5 bases and J by 1 base, with 13 bases left in between. The CDR3 DNA reads TGTGCCAGCAGCATCCACGGAGCCCGCACAGATACGCAGTATTTT. It translates to CASSIHGARTDTQYF.

The CDR3 nucleotides are TGTGCCAGCCTTGACCCTGGGGCCAACGTCCTGACTTTC. Protein product: CASLDPGANVLTF. The chain recombines TRBV28 with TRBJ2-6, with unresolved D. CDR1 and CDR2 (germline): MDHEN, SYDVKM. Trimming stripped 8 bases from V and 2 bases from J, with 7 bases between. The CDR3 has 13 amino acids.

The chain uses TRBV2 and TRBJ1-1; D is unclear. Trimming removed 8 bases from V and 6 bases from J, with 10 bases in between. Germline CDR1 SNHLY, CDR2 FYNNEI. CDR3 length: 11 residues. The CDR3 region has the DNA TGTGCCAGCCCCCGGGGTTCTGAAGCTTTCTTT. Translated, it gives CASPRGSEAFF.

V and J are TRBV20-1 and TRBJ2-7, with D perhaps TRBD2 (6 bases). CDR1 DFQATT and CDR2 SNEGSKA come from the germline V gene (reference sequence). This CDR3 has 13 amino acids. Trimming pared 3 bases from V and 2 bases from J, leaving 11 bases between. The CDR3 coding sequence is TGCAGTGCTAGGCTGGGACTTGCCTACGAGCAGTACTTC. It translates to CSARLGLAYEQYF.

J is TRBJ1-2 and V is TRBV29-1; weak D call: TRBD1 (5 bases). V lost 7 bases and J lost 1, with 13 bases in between. This CDR3 contains 13 residues. Germline-derived CDR1 and CDR2 are SQVTM and ANQGSEA. Here the CDR3 reads CSAGDGYNYGYTF. In DNA form, the CDR3 reads TGCAGCGCCGGGGACGGATATAACTATGGCTACACCTTC.

The V call is TRBV18, the J call TRBJ2-1, with unresolved D. The CDR3 spans 14 residues. Germline V CDR1 and CDR2: KGHSH, LQKENI. V lost 3 bases to trimming and J lost 3 bases, with 9 bases between them. CDR3: CASSPSRGYNEQFF. Written as DNA, the CDR3 is TGTGCCAGCTCACCCTCTCGCGGCTACAATGAGCAGTTCTTC.

This rearrangement joins TRBV11-2 to TRBJ1-1; D unclear. This CDR3 is 16 amino acids long. V lost 0 bases and J 5 bases, leaving 16 bases between the germline ends. CDR1 is SGHAT, CDR2 FQNNGV, per germline. The CDR3 DNA follows: TGTGCCAGCAGCTTAGATCGGGGAAGGCGTGGGACTGAAGCTTTCTTT. Translating gives CASSLDRGRRGTEAFF.

The chain is built from TRBV20-1 and TRBJ2-5; D gene ambiguous. CDR1 DFQATT and CDR2 SNEGSKA come from the germline V gene (reference sequence). The CDR3 covers 14 residues. V was shortened by 4 bases and J by 1 base, with 13 bases between the two germline ends. The CDR3 nucleotides are TGCAGTGCTACCACCCTGGGCGGCCAAGAGACCCAGTACTTC. Translation gives CSATTLGGQETQYF.

In its sample, this clonotype was seen once. The CDR3 DNA reads TGTGCCAGCAGCGTCCAGGGAGGGAACACTGAAGCTTTCTTT. Translation gives CASSVQGGNTEAFF. The gene calls are TRBV9 and TRBJ1-1; possibly TRBD1 for D (5 bases). V lost 2 bases to trimming and J lost 1 base, with 9 bases between them. CDR3 length: 14 amino acids. Germline V gives CDR1 SGDLS, CDR2 YYNGEE.

CDR3 bases: TGTGCCAGCAGTTTAGGGACGCACTACGAGCAGTACTTC. Translated: CASSLGTHYEQYF. This chain connects TRBV12-3 or TRBV12-4 to TRBJ2-7; no clear D gene. The V end was cut by 1 base, the J end by 3 bases, with 7 bases between. The CDR3 is made up of 13 amino acids.

The rearrangement joins TRBV20-1 to TRBJ2-5; no firm D call. V was shortened by 4 bases and J by 1 base, with 13 bases between the two germline ends. The CDR3 is made up of 14 amino acids. From germline, CDR1 is DFQATT and CDR2 SNEGSKA (reference sequence). CDR3: CSATHGTRQETQYF. CDR3 nucleotides: TGCAGTGCTACCCACGGTACGCGCCAAGAGACCCAGTACTTC.

This sequence joins TRBV21-1 and TRBJ2-7; the table's D call, TRBD1, was not checked against the DNA. TRBV21-1 is a listed pseudogene. This CDR3 comprises 13 residues. CDR3 coding DNA: TGTGCCAGCCAGGGCTGGGGATTGTACGAGCAGTACTTC. Translation gives CASQGWGLYEQYF.

The chain carries TRBV19 and TRBJ1-5; unclear D gene. The germline V gene has CDR1 LNHDA and CDR2 SQIVND (reference sequence). This CDR3 contains 15 residues. Trimming removed 2 bases from V and 0 bases from J, with 8 bases in between. For the CDR3, the DNA is TGTGCCAGTAGTATAAGCAGAAATAGCAATCAGCCCCAGCATTTT. It translates to CASSISRNSNQPQHF.

This clonotype was seen more than once but under ten times. This sequence joins TRBV19 and TRBJ1-2, with D perhaps TRBD1 (5 bases). V shed 5 bases and J shed 0 bases, with 7 bases lying between them. CDR3 size: 13 residues. Germline CDR1 reads LNHDA; CDR2 reads SQIVND (reference sequence). The CDR3 coding sequence is TGTGCCAGTAGTGACAGAACTAACTATGGCTACACCTTC. Amino acids: CASSDRTNYGYTF.

The chain employs TRBV6-5 and TRBJ1-5, with 8 bases identical to TRBD1. The CDR3 spans 14 residues. J gave up 3 bases and V 6 bases, and 4 bases lay outside the gene matches. Germline CDR1 reads MNHEY; CDR2 reads SVGAGI. The CDR3 here is CASSRQGTNQPQHF. The CDR3 DNA reads as TGTGCCAGCAGCAGACAGGGGACCAATCAGCCCCAGCATTTT.

The J gene is TRBJ2-5, the V gene TRBV3-1; D is possibly TRBD1 or TRBD2 (6 bases each). This CDR3 is built from 16 residues. Trimming stripped 1 base from V and 2 bases from J, with 14 bases between. Germline V lookup: CDR1 LGHDT, CDR2 YNNKEL (reference sequence). The CDR3, as DNA: TGTGCCAGCAGCCAAGGCAGGGGACTCTTACAAGAGACCCAGTACTTC. The encoded protein is CASSQGRGLLQETQYF.

This chain uses TRBV20-1 with TRBJ1-5; D is ambiguous. The CDR3 has 17 amino acids. The germline CDR1 and CDR2 sequences are DFQATT and SNEGSKA (reference sequence). V was cut by 2 bases and J by 9 bases, with 26 bases left in between. CDR3 residues: CSARFDHRVSPEGPQHF. As DNA, the CDR3 is TGCAGTGCTAGATTTGACCACCGGGTCAGCCCGGAAGGGCCCCAGCATTTT.

This rearrangement joins TRBV29-1 to TRBJ1-2; 9 nucleotides align to TRBD1. Trimming took 1 base from V and 3 from J; bases not matched to a gene: 6. CDR3 length equals 15 residues. The germline V gene has CDR1 SQVTM and CDR2 ANQGSEA. The CDR3 DNA reads as TGCAGCGTTGAAGGGGTGACAGGGGGTGACTATGGCTACACCTTC. The encoded protein is CSVEGVTGGDYGYTF.

This clonotype was counted only a few times. The chain is built from TRBV6-6 and TRBJ1-5; D is unresolved. Per germline, CDR1 MNHNY and CDR2 SVGAGI (reference sequence). There are 16 residues in the CDR3. V dropped 4 bases and J dropped 1 base, with 14 bases sitting between them. CDR3 sequence reads: CASSLSGRGSNQPQHF. CDR3 in DNA: TGTGCCAGCAGTTTATCTGGGCGCGGGAGCAATCAGCCCCAGCATTTT.

The chain is built from TRBV6-5 and TRBJ2-4; 7 bases are shared with TRBD1. The V gene end was trimmed by 7 bases and the J gene end by 9 bases; junction bases not matched to a gene: 9. CDR3 length equals 13 residues. Germline V gene sequence: CDR1 MNHEY, CDR2 SVGAGI. CDR3 nucleotides: TGTGCCAGCATCTCTAGGGGGCTTGGCATTCAGTACTTC. Its translation: CASISRGLGIQYF.